The 29 T cell receptor beta chains given below trace back to one sample, sequenced in a study of blood T cell repertoires in COVID-19 (dated by TCRdb to about 2020). The protocol used for the library was the immunoSEQ multiplex PCR assay. This immuneACCESS table, as held by TCRdb, lists in-frame sequences with V and J called but not all clones. Of the missing ones, under half trace to an unresolved V gene in checked studies; the others have no known cause. The sample profile shows hundreds of thousands of clones; around 87% of them were found once. The top ten clonotypes cover under 6.5% of the sample. What was sequenced was peripheral blood. The receptors come from a woman in her forties or fifties with COVID-19, enrolled during active disease.

CDR3 nucleotide sequence: TGTGCCATCAGTGAGTCCGACTTTTTAAAAGGACAGCTCACCGGGGAGCTGTTTTTT. Its translation: CAISESDFLKGQLTGELFF. The rearrangement joins TRBV10-3 to TRBJ2-2, with D possibly being TRBD1 (6 bases). V was cut by 0 bases and J by 4 bases, with 21 bases left in between. The CDR3 loop spans 19 amino acids. The germline gives CDR1 ENHRY, CDR2 SYGVKD.

The chain links TRBV2 to TRBJ1-4; 10 nucleotides align to TRBD1. CDR3 length: 15 residues. V was clipped by 6 bases and J by 8 bases; unmatched bases: 9. From germline, CDR1 is SNHLY and CDR2 FYNNEI. This CDR3 reads CASSTGTGVGEKLFF. The CDR3, as DNA: TGTGCCAGCAGCACCGGGACAGGGGTAGGCGAAAAACTGTTTTTT.

The gene calls are TRBV5-1 and TRBJ1-3, with 7 bases matching TRBD1. CDR3 size: 15 residues. The V and J ends lost 4 bases and 0 bases, in that order; junction bases with no gene match: 4. The germline CDR1 and CDR2 sequences are SGHRS and YFSETQ. The CDR3 here is CASSEGQYSGNTIYF. For the CDR3, the DNA is TGCGCCAGCAGCGAGGGACAGTACTCTGGAAACACCATATATTTT. Variable domain in full (rest from reference TRBV5-1 and TRBJ1-3): KAGVTQTPRYLIKTRGQQVTLSCSPISGHRSVSWYQQTPGQGLQFLFEYFSETQRNKGNFPGRFSGRQFSNSRSEMNVSTLELGDSALYLCASSEGQYSGNTIYFGEGSWLTVV.

This clone was observed a few times. The V and J genes are TRBV7-9 and TRBJ1-1, with a tentative D call TRBD1 (6 bases). Trimming took off 5 bases at V and 1 base at J, with 8 bases between the two ends. This CDR3 is built from 13 residues. Germline values: CDR1 SEHNR, CDR2 FQNEAQ (reference sequence). The CDR3 nucleotides are TGTGCCAGCAGCCAGGACAGGAACACTGAAGCTTTCTTT. Its translation is CASSQDRNTEAFF.

The V call is TRBV12-5, the J call TRBJ2-3; TRBD2 matches at 12 bases. The CDR3 has 17 residues. The V gene's germline CDR1 is LGHNT and CDR2 FRNRAP. V shed 4 bases and J 2 bases; nucleotides not matched to a gene: 7. CDR3 residues: CASGSLAGGTFTDTQYF. The CDR3 DNA is TGTGCTAGTGGTTCCCTAGCGGGAGGGACTTTCACAGATACGCAGTATTTT.

The V gene is TRBV5-1, the J gene TRBJ2-3; 8 bases map to TRBD2. Per the germline V gene, CDR1 is SGHRS and CDR2 is YFSETQ. This CDR3 spans 19 amino acids. V shed 7 bases, J shed 0 bases, and the junction held 19 bases outside the gene matches. The DNA for the CDR3 is TGCGCCAGCTTCACGGGACTAGGCGTGTTTAGTTCGAGCACAGATACGCAGTATTTT. Translated: CASFTGLGVFSSSTDTQYF.

The chain employs TRBV6-5 and TRBJ2-7, with D perhaps matching TRBD1 (6 bases). The CDR3 contains 15 residues. CDR1 MNHEY and CDR2 SVGAGI come from the germline V gene. The ends were cut back, 6 bases at V and 0 bases at J, with 15 bases in the middle. The CDR3 region has the DNA TGTGCCAGCAGGGACAGAGACTACTACTCCTACGAGCAGTACTTC. Its translation: CASRDRDYYSYEQYF.

The rearrangement joins TRBV11-2 to TRBJ2-1; TRBD2 agrees at 10 bases. In germline, CDR1 is SGHAT, CDR2 FQNNGV. The CDR3 runs to 16 residues. J was trimmed by 8 bases and V by 5 bases; bases with no gene match: 12. The CDR3 DNA follows: TGTGCCAGCAGCCCCGGTTTGCTAGCGGGAGCTCATGAGCAGTTCTTC. Residues: CASSPGLLAGAHEQFF.

The V and J genes are TRBV5-1 and TRBJ1-5; possible D gene TRBD1, 5 bases. This CDR3 spans 14 amino acids. Trimming took off 2 bases at V and 8 bases at J, with 14 bases between the two ends. CDR1 and CDR2 (germline): SGHRS, YFSETQ. The CDR3 sequence: CASSLEDGGKPQHF. The DNA of the CDR3 is TGCGCCAGCAGCTTAGAGGATGGGGGGAAGCCCCAGCATTTT.

This chain links TRBV7-2 with TRBJ2-1; 11 bases line up with TRBD2. The V gene's germline CDR1 is SGHTA and CDR2 FQGNSA. The CDR3 is 16 residues long. Losses at the gene ends were 1 base for V and 7 bases for J; bases not matched to a gene: 6. The CDR3 reads CASSLVISSGRNEQFF. DNA of the CDR3: TGTGCCAGCAGCTTAGTTATCTCTAGCGGGAGGAATGAGCAGTTCTTC.

The chain employs TRBV20-1 and TRBJ2-7, with D possibly being TRBD2 (7 bases). CDR3 size: 11 residues. Per germline, CDR1 DFQATT and CDR2 SNEGSKA (reference sequence). Trimming took off 4 bases at V and 4 bases at J, with 8 bases between the two ends. The CDR3 sequence: CSAKGGYEQYF. CDR3 DNA: TGCAGTGCTAAGGGGGGGTACGAGCAGTACTTC.

The rearrangement links TRBV4-2 to TRBJ2-1; possibly TRBD2 for D (7 bases). The CDR3 loop spans 17 amino acids. Looked up from germline, CDR1 is LGHNA and CDR2 is YNFKEQ. V dropped 4 bases and J dropped 4 bases, with 20 bases sitting between them. CDR3 in DNA: TGTGCCAGCAGCCTCCACGTAGGGGGAGGGCCATACAATGAGCAGTTCTTC. It is translated as CASSLHVGGGPYNEQFF.

This chain joins TRBV7-9 and TRBJ2-6; perhaps TRBD2 as D (5 bases). The germline gives CDR1 SEHNR, CDR2 FQNEAQ (reference sequence). CDR3 length: 17 amino acids. V lost 3 bases and J 0 bases, leaving 12 bases between the germline ends. As DNA, the CDR3 is TGTGCCAGCAGCTTTGGAGGACGGAGCTCTGGGGCCAACGTCCTGACTTTC. Translation: CASSFGGRSSGANVLTF.

This chain joins TRBV5-4 and TRBJ1-1, with a possible D match to TRBD1 (5 bases). The V end was cut by 5 bases, the J end by 0 bases, with 14 bases between. Germline CDR1 SGHNT, CDR2 YYREEE (reference sequence). CDR3 length equals 15 residues. In DNA form, the CDR3 reads TGTGCCAGCAGGTCCGACAGATCCATGAACACTGAAGCTTTCTTT. Translation gives CASRSDRSMNTEAFF.

The chain couples TRBV2 to TRBJ1-3; 8 bases match TRBD1. CDR3 size: 15 residues. V lost 6 bases and J lost 4; bases outside the gene matches: 8. Germline CDR1 SNHLY, CDR2 FYNNEI. The CDR3 coding sequence is TGTGCCAGCAGGAATCAGGGGGCTGGCGGAAACACCATATATTTT. Its translation is CASRNQGAGGNTIYF.

V and J are TRBV5-8 and TRBJ2-5; 7 bases line up with TRBD2. This CDR3 contains 14 residues. Germline V lookup: CDR1 SGHTS, CDR2 YDEGEE. Trimming at V came to 6 bases and at J to 5 bases, leaving 10 bases not matched to a gene. Here the CDR3 reads CASTERGPSETQYF. The CDR3, as DNA: TGTGCCAGCACCGAGCGGGGTCCCAGTGAGACCCAGTACTTC.

The chain recombines TRBV11-3 with TRBJ2-1; TRBD1 might be the D (6 bases). The germline gives CDR1 SGHNT, CDR2 YENEEA. The V and J ends lost 4 bases and 0 bases respectively, with 13 bases between them. The CDR3 totals 16 residues. The CDR3 bases are TGTGCCAGCAGCTGGGGGCTGTTGCGCTCCTACAATGAGCAGTTCTTC. It codes for CASSWGLLRSYNEQFF.

The chain is built from TRBV29-1 and TRBJ1-2; perhaps TRBD1 as D (5 bases). With 1 base removed from V and 8 bases from J, the gap between germline ends came to 14 bases. The CDR3 is 13 residues long. Germline assignment: CDR1 SQVTM and CDR2 ANQGSEA. CDR3 coding DNA: TGCAGCGTTGAAGCCCTGGGGCGTCAGGGCTACACCTTC. It codes for CSVEALGRQGYTF.

This clone was seen once. The rearrangement uses TRBV3-1 (or the pseudogene TRBV3-2) and TRBJ2-7; 9 bases line up with TRBD2. The J segment lost 5 bases and the V segment lost 7 bases, leaving 12 bases of the junction unmatched. The CDR3 has 15 residues. Per germline, CDR1 LGHDT and CDR2 YNNKEL (reference sequence). This chain's CDR3 is CASNSGGGYRHEQYF. DNA for the CDR3: TGTGCCAGCAATAGCGGGGGCGGGTATCGTCACGAGCAGTACTTC.

The chain couples TRBV6-1 to TRBJ1-1, with 7 bases that match TRBD1. Losses at the gene ends were 2 bases for V and 5 bases for J; bases not matched to a gene: 2. This CDR3 has 13 residues. The germline gives CDR1 MNHNS, CDR2 SASEGT. This chain's CDR3 is CASSEQGVTEAFF. The DNA of the CDR3 is TGTGCCAGCAGTGAACAGGGGGTTACTGAAGCTTTCTTT.

The chain recombines TRBV6-6 with TRBJ2-7; a weak D match, TRBD2 (6 bases). In germline, CDR1 is MNHNY, CDR2 SVGAGI (reference sequence). CDR3 length: 13 amino acids. Trimming removed 6 bases at V and 1 base at J, with 10 bases between. DNA of the CDR3: TGTGCCAGCAGCCCTAGCGCGTCCTACGAGCAGTACTTC. Translated, it gives CASSPSASYEQYF.

The chain uses TRBV19 and TRBJ1-1, with D unclear. CDR1 LNHDA and CDR2 SQIVND come from the germline V gene (reference sequence). Trimming left V 10 bases short and J 0 bases short, with 12 bases between. The CDR3 sequence is 13 residues long. The CDR3 DNA is TGTGCCACTACGCGGGGTATGAACACTGAAGCTTTCTTT. It specifies CATTRGMNTEAFF.

The chain is built from TRBV3-1 (or the pseudogene TRBV3-2) and TRBJ1-1; 9 bases line up with TRBD1. The junction had 4 bases not matched to a gene; V was cut back by 0 bases and J by 5 bases. The germline V gene has CDR1 LGHDT and CDR2 YNNKEL (reference sequence). The CDR3 is made up of 15 amino acids. Here the CDR3 DNA reads TGTGCCAGCAGCCAAGAAAAGACAGGGGGGACTGAAGCTTTCTTT. Translation: CASSQEKTGGTEAFF.

The rearrangement uses TRBV11-3 and TRBJ2-2, with 11 bases identical to TRBD1. The CDR3 runs 16 residues. The germline CDR1 and CDR2 sequences are SGHNT and YENEEA. V was clipped by 5 bases and J by 0 bases; unmatched bases: 2. CDR3 region: CASSQGQGANTGELFF. As DNA, the CDR3 is TGTGCCAGCAGCCAGGGACAGGGGGCGAACACCGGGGAGCTGTTTTTT.

The rearrangement uses TRBV7-9 and TRBJ2-2; a weak D match, TRBD1 (6 bases). CDR1 is SEHNR and CDR2 is FQNEAQ in the germline V gene (reference sequence). This CDR3 has 16 residues. The germline V and J ends were trimmed by 1 base and 1 base, with 10 bases remaining between them. The CDR3 loop reads CASSLVGGMNTGELFF. Written as DNA, the CDR3 is TGTGCCAGCAGCTTAGTAGGGGGAATGAACACCGGGGAGCTGTTTTTT.

CDR3 bases: TGTGCCAGCAGCCAAGATCCAGACTCTAACTATGGCTACACCTTC. Its protein is CASSQDPDSNYGYTF. The chain couples TRBV3-1 (or the pseudogene TRBV3-2) to TRBJ1-2, with D hard to call. V lost 0 bases and J lost 0, with 8 bases in between. The CDR3 covers 15 residues. The V gene's germline CDR1 is LGHDT and CDR2 YNNKEL (reference sequence).

The chain combines TRBV30 with TRBJ2-3; the D is unclear. This CDR3 has 16 amino acids. The germline V gene encodes CDR1 GTSNPN and CDR2 SVGIG (reference sequence). V gave up 2 bases and J gave up 0 bases, with 15 bases separating them. CDR3 nucleotide sequence: TGTGCCTGGAGTCTCCTTTTCCAGACTAGCACAGATACGCAGTATTTT. Amino acids: CAWSLLFQTSTDTQYF. Based on the CDR3 plus reference TRBV30 and TRBJ2-3, the full variable domain is SQTIHQWPATLVQPVGSPLSLECTVEGTSNPNLYWYRQAAGRGLQLLFYSVGIGQISSEVPQNLSASRPQDRQFILSSKKLLLSDSGFYLCAWSLLFQTSTDTQYFGPGTRLTVL.

V and J are TRBV7-9 and TRBJ2-1; perhaps TRBD2 as D (6 bases). The length of the CDR3 is 17 residues. Trimming removed 0 bases at V and 2 bases at J, with 14 bases between. Germline values: CDR1 SEHNR, CDR2 FQNEAQ (reference sequence). The CDR3 DNA follows: TGTGCCAGCAGCTTAGCTTTTTCGGCGGGGCCCTACAATGAGCAGTTCTTC. This encodes CASSLAFSAGPYNEQFF.

The chain has TRBV9 and TRBJ2-5; possible D gene TRBD1, 6 bases. Germline CDR1 is SGDLS and CDR2 is YYNGEE. CDR3 size: 15 residues. Trimming stripped 3 bases from V and 1 base from J, with 13 bases between. The CDR3 loop is CASSEGDLIQETQYF. The CDR3 DNA follows: TGTGCCAGCAGCGAGGGGGATCTGATCCAAGAGACCCAGTACTTC.